Below are 5 T cell receptor beta chains sequenced from a single sample in a study of neurological immune-mediated disorders. MiXCR, run by TCRdb on the 5' RACE reads, gives a single entry per CDR3 protein. Of about 40,000 distinct CDR3 sequences listed, 3% to 3.5% are singletons. The time point here: longitudinal time-point 1 (baseline). The sample consisted of PBMCs. These receptors all stem from a woman between 55 and 75 years old with multiple sclerosis.

The sample holds many counts of this clonotype. CDR3: CSARDFRALADTQYF. CDR3 nucleotides: TGCAGTGCTAGAGATTTCAGGGCTTTAGCCGATACGCAGTATTTT. The chain has TRBV20-1 and TRBJ2-3; possible D gene TRBD1, 5 bases. This CDR3 comprises 15 residues. Trimming took off 0 bases at V and 6 bases at J, with 16 bases between the two ends. Germline loops: CDR1 DFQATT, CDR2 SNEGSKA (reference sequence).

This clonotype has at least ten counts. This chain joins TRBV18 and TRBJ2-7; 10 nucleotides match TRBD2. Germline assignment: CDR1 KGHSH and CDR2 LQKENI. This CDR3 has 15 residues. V lost 6 bases, J lost 4 bases, and 9 bases stayed unmatched. In DNA form, the CDR3 reads TGTGCCAGCTCCCAAATAGGACTAGCGGTTTACGAGCAGTACTTC. It codes for CASSQIGLAVYEQYF. The full variable domain, with the rest looked up from reference TRBV18 and TRBJ2-7, is NAGVMQNPRHLVRRRGQEARLRCSPMKGHSHVYWYRQLPEEGLKFMVYLQKENIIDESGMPKERFSAEFPKEGPSILRIQQVVRGDSAAYFCASSQIGLAVYEQYFGPGTRLTVT.

This clonotype was seen repeatedly, ten times or more. The rearrangement links TRBV6-5 to TRBJ1-3, with D unresolved. Trimming cost V 5 bases and J 6 bases, with 17 bases left between them. CDR1 MNHEY and CDR2 SVGAGI come from the germline V gene. The CDR3 runs to 15 residues. The CDR3 bases are TGTGCCAGCAGTCGAACAGCGCTCCCAGAAAACACCATATATTTT. Its protein is CASSRTALPENTIYF.

In its sample, this clonotype was seen a few times. The genes are TRBV7-2 and TRBJ2-7; the D is unclear. CDR3 length equals 13 residues. In germline, CDR1 is SGHTA, CDR2 FQGNSA. Trimming left V 1 base short and J 7 bases short, with 11 bases between. CDR3 sequence: CASSLVSGTEQYF. The CDR3 nucleotides are TGTGCCAGCAGCTTAGTGTCAGGCACAGAGCAGTACTTC. The complete variable domain, with remaining parts taken from reference TRBV7-2 and TRBJ2-7, reads GAGVSQSPSNKVTEKGKDVELRCDPISGHTALYWYRQSLGQGLEFLIYFQGNSAPDKSGLPSDRFSAERTGGSVSTLTIQRTQQEDSAVYLCASSLVSGTEQYFGPGTRLTVT.

This clonotype has at least ten counts. The chain employs TRBV29-1 and TRBJ1-3, with 9 bases fitting TRBD1. There are 14 residues in the CDR3. From germline, CDR1 is SQVTM and CDR2 ANQGSEA. V gave up 7 bases and J gave up 4 bases; unmatched junction bases: 8. CDR3 nucleotide sequence: TGCAGCGCCTTGACAGGGGGTCGCGGAAACACCATATATTTT. This sequence encodes CSALTGGRGNTIYF.